The 23 T cell receptor beta chains in this list originate from one sample, sequenced in a study of cytomegalovirus exposure and HLA in healthy donors. Researchers ran the PCR with 60 Vbeta and 13 Jbeta primers. Generated by immunoSEQ multiplex PCR, the TCRdb table keeps only in-frame clones and is missing some. There are 160,000 or so clones in the sample; almost 80% occur only once, and roughly 1.3% lies in the top ten. The sequencing input was PBMCs. These receptors all come from a woman aged 50 to 65 in good health and CMV-seronegative.

The rearrangement uses TRBV6-1 and TRBJ2-7; TRBD1 matches at 8 bases. This CDR3 region has 15 residues. Trimming removed 4 bases from V and 3 bases from J; junction bases left unmatched: 8. The germline gives CDR1 MNHNS, CDR2 SASEGT. The CDR3, as DNA: TGTGCCAGCAGTGGACAGAGCACAGGGGGCTACGAGCAGTACTTC. Translated: CASSGQSTGGYEQYF.

This chain joins TRBV29-1 and TRBJ2-7; 8 bases map to TRBD2. Germline V lookup: CDR1 SQVTM, CDR2 ANQGSEA. The CDR3 is 14 amino acids. V gave up 4 bases and J gave up 5 bases; unmatched junction bases: 10. CDR3 DNA sequence: TGCAGCGTTGGCCCCATCGGGGGGGGCCACGAGCAGTACTTC. Amino acids: CSVGPIGGGHEQYF.

This clone has a single count. CDR3 DNA: TGTGCCAGCAGTTTTTCGGGGACAGGGGGCTCTAAGGCCCACTTT. Protein sequence: CASSFSGTGGSKAHF. This sequence joins TRBV28 and TRBJ1-6; 12 bases align to TRBD1. The CDR3 has 15 residues. Germline CDR1 is MDHEN and CDR2 is SYDVKM. V lost 3 bases, J lost 18 bases, and 12 bases stayed unmatched.

V gene TRBV4-3 combines with J gene TRBJ2-1; a possible D gene is TRBD2 (6 bases). The CDR3 spans 15 residues. Germline lookup yields CDR1 LGHNA and CDR2 YSLEER. Between the trimmed V and J ends, which lost 4 bases and 0 bases, there was a span of 10 bases. Here the CDR3 reads CASSPLGSSYNEQFF. CDR3 sequence (DNA): TGCGCCAGCAGCCCCCTCGGGAGCTCCTACAATGAGCAGTTCTTC.

The rearrangement joins TRBV7-2 to TRBJ1-6; maybe TRBD1 (6 bases). With 5 bases removed from V and 1 base from J, the gap between germline ends came to 12 bases. Germline V gives CDR1 SGHTA, CDR2 FQGNSA. The CDR3 spans 16 residues. Written as DNA, the CDR3 is TGTGCCAGCAGCCAGGCCACAGGGTCCTATAATTCACCCCTCCACTTT. This encodes CASSQATGSYNSPLHF.

The rearrangement uses TRBV6-5 and TRBJ2-4, with 12 bases lining up with TRBD1. The CDR3 extends over 16 amino acids. Per germline, CDR1 MNHEY and CDR2 SVGAGI. V lost 0 bases, J lost 8 bases, and 5 bases stayed unmatched. DNA for the CDR3: TGTGCCAGCAGTTACTCGACGGGACAGGGGGCGCACATTCAGTACTTC. Translation: CASSYSTGQGAHIQYF.

The chain recombines TRBV2 with TRBJ1-5; tentatively, D is TRBD1 (5 bases). Trimming removed 1 base at V and 7 bases at J, with 11 bases between. CDR3 length: 14 residues. The germline V gene encodes CDR1 SNHLY and CDR2 FYNNEI. CDR3: CASSEGRVYQPQHF. Written as DNA, the CDR3 is TGTGCCAGCAGTGAAGGCAGGGTCTACCAGCCCCAGCATTTT.

This clone showed up just a few times. This rearrangement joins TRBV21-1 to TRBJ1-5. TRBV21-1 is flagged as a pseudogene. The CDR3 totals 9 residues. The CDR3 DNA reads as TGTGCCAGCAGGGACTCGGAGCATTTT. It is translated as CASRDSEHF.

The chain combines TRBV5-1 with TRBJ2-7; 12 bases map to TRBD2. The CDR3 consists of 15 residues. Germline V lookup: CDR1 SGHRS, CDR2 YFSETQ. The trim removed 5 bases at V and 2 bases at J, leaving 5 bases unmatched. CDR3 loop: CASSPPSGRAYEQYF. The CDR3 DNA sequence: TGCGCCAGCAGTCCCCCTAGCGGGAGGGCCTACGAGCAGTACTTC.

This rearrangement joins TRBV6-5 to TRBJ2-7; TRBD2 is a possible D gene (7 bases). V was pared by 0 bases and J by 4 bases, with 13 bases between. Germline V gene sequence: CDR1 MNHEY, CDR2 SVGAGI. The CDR3 totals 15 residues. The CDR3 DNA is TGTGCCAGCAGTTACTCGAGGGGGGGGCGATACGAGCAGTACTTC. It encodes CASSYSRGGRYEQYF.

This chain joins TRBV9 and TRBJ2-5, with D possibly TRBD1 on 5 matching bases. In germline, CDR1 is SGDLS, CDR2 YYNGEE. The CDR3 is 13 amino acids. V was pared by 4 bases and J by 4 bases, with 11 bases between. CDR3 loop: CASSSRVSETQYF. Written as DNA, the CDR3 is TGTGCCAGCAGCTCCAGGGTATCAGAGACCCAGTACTTC.

The sample holds a few counts of this clone. The rearrangement links TRBV5-4 to TRBJ2-7, with 7 bases lining up with TRBD2. The CDR3 extends over 14 amino acids. Germline assignment: CDR1 SGHNT and CDR2 YYREEE (reference sequence). J lost 4 bases, V lost 0 bases, and 4 bases had no gene match. DNA for the CDR3: TGTGCCAGCAGCTTGGGGACTAGGGAATACGAGCAGTACTTC. This codes for CASSLGTREYEQYF.

This chain connects TRBV6-1 to TRBJ2-7; D may be TRBD2 (5 bases). V lost 4 bases and J 6 bases, leaving 10 bases between the germline ends. There are 12 residues in the CDR3. Germline CDR1 reads MNHNS; CDR2 reads SASEGT. This CDR3 reads CASSVGDLEQYF. The CDR3 DNA follows: TGTGCCAGCAGTGTCGGGGATCTCGAGCAGTACTTC.

The chain combines TRBV5-1 with TRBJ2-2, with 7 bases identical to TRBD2. This CDR3 contains 15 residues. Losses at the gene ends were 4 bases for V and 6 bases for J; bases not matched to a gene: 9. Germline CDR1 and CDR2: SGHRS and YFSETQ. The CDR3 DNA follows: TGCGCCAGCAGCGGTGGACTAGACCGTCCCGGGGAGCTGTTTTTT. It translates to CASSGGLDRPGELFF.

The J gene is TRBJ1-3, the V gene TRBV28, with a tentative D call TRBD1 (6 bases). Trimming took off 7 bases at V and 4 bases at J, with 14 bases between the two ends. The V gene's germline CDR1 is MDHEN and CDR2 SYDVKM. The CDR3 extends over 14 amino acids. This chain's CDR3 is CASKKQGAGNTIYF. Written as DNA, the CDR3 is TGTGCCAGCAAAAAACAGGGAGCCGGAAACACCATATATTTT. The full variable domain, its missing parts supplied by reference TRBV28 and TRBJ1-3, is DVKVTQSSRYLVKRTGEKVFLECVQDMDHENMFWYRQDPGLGLRLIYFSYDVKMKEKGDIPEGYSVSREKKERFSLILESASTNQTSMYLCASKKQGAGNTIYFGEGSWLTVV.

The rearrangement links TRBV6-1 to TRBJ2-5, with 9 bases fitting TRBD1. The closer fit of TRBJ2-7 to the DNA end suggests the J call may be wrong. Looked up from germline, CDR1 is MNHNS and CDR2 is SASEGT. CDR3 length: 14 residues. The CDR3 here is CASRSMGQGYEQYF. The DNA for the CDR3 is TGTGCCAGCAGATCCATGGGACAGGGTTACGAGCAGTACTTC.

The chain joins TRBV9 to TRBJ2-1, with TRBD2 matching over 7 bases. The trim removed 0 bases at V and 11 bases at J, leaving 5 bases unmatched. Per the germline V gene, CDR1 is SGDLS and CDR2 is YYNGEE. This CDR3 contains 13 residues. In nucleotides, the CDR3 is TGTGCCAGCAGCGTAGGCGGGAGTTGGCAGCAGTTCTTC. This encodes CASSVGGSWQQFF.

The rearrangement links TRBV6-5 to TRBJ1-2; weak D call: TRBD1 (5 bases). The CDR3 contains 12 residues. V was pared by 7 bases and J by 8 bases, with 14 bases between. The V gene's germline CDR1 is MNHEY and CDR2 SVGAGI. The CDR3 protein is CASTPLRGGYTF. DNA for the CDR3: TGTGCCAGCACTCCACTAAGGGGAGGCTACACCTTC.

The V and J genes are TRBV6-5 and TRBJ1-6; TRBD1 matches at 9 bases. V was clipped by 10 bases and J by 8 bases; unmatched bases: 12. Germline values: CDR1 MNHEY, CDR2 SVGAGI. There are 15 residues in the CDR3. CDR3 protein: CATKTRDRVYSPLHF. DNA for the CDR3: TGTGCCACAAAAACCAGGGACAGGGTTTATTCACCCCTCCACTTT.

This chain connects TRBV9 to TRBJ2-5, with D maybe TRBD1 (5 bases). Germline-derived CDR1 and CDR2 are SGDLS and YYNGEE. V lost 0 bases and J 3 bases, leaving 6 bases between the germline ends. The CDR3 covers 13 residues. CDR3 DNA: TGTGCCAGCAGCGTAGCCAGGGAAGAGACCCAGTACTTC. It yields the protein CASSVAREETQYF.

The CDR3 DNA sequence: TGTGCCAGCAGTGGGCGACACTTTAGCAATCAGCCCCAGCATTTT. Translated: CASSGRHFSNQPQHF. V usage is TRBV6-1 and J usage is TRBJ1-5; D gene ambiguous. Germline CDR1 reads MNHNS; CDR2 reads SASEGT. This CDR3 spans 15 amino acids. Trimming stripped 4 bases from V and 0 bases from J, with 10 bases between.

V is TRBV7-9 and J is TRBJ2-7; 8 bases are a match to TRBD2. The V gene end was trimmed by 0 bases and the J gene end by 2 bases; junction bases not matched to a gene: 3. The CDR3 has 15 amino acids. The germline V gene has CDR1 SEHNR and CDR2 FQNEAQ (reference sequence). The CDR3 DNA is TGTGCCAGCAGCTTAGCCGGGAGGGGGGCCTACGAGCAGTACTTC. Translated: CASSLAGRGAYEQYF.

V usage is TRBV7-9 and J usage is TRBJ2-2; D might be TRBD2 (6 bases). CDR1 is SEHNR, CDR2 FQNEAQ, per germline (reference sequence). Between the trimmed V and J ends, which lost 4 bases and 3 bases, there was a span of 12 bases. This CDR3 spans 15 amino acids. The CDR3 bases are TGTGCCAGCAGCTCGAGTTGGGGGGACACCGGGGAGCTGTTTTTT. It is translated as CASSSSWGDTGELFF.